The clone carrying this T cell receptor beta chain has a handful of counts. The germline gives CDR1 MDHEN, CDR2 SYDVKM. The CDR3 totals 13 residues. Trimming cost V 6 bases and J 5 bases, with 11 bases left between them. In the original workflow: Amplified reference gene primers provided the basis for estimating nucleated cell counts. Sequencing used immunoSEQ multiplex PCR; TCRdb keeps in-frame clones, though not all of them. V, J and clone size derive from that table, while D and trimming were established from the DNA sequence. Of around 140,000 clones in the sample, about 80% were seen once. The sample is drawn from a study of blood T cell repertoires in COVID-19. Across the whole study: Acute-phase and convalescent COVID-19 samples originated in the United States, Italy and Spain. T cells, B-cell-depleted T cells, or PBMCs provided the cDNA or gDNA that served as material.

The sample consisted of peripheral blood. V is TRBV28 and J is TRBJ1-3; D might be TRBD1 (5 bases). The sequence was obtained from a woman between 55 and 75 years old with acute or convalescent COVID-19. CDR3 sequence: CASRPGPRNTIYF. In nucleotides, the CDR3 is TGTGCCAGCAGACCAGGGCCTCGAAACACCATATATTTT.